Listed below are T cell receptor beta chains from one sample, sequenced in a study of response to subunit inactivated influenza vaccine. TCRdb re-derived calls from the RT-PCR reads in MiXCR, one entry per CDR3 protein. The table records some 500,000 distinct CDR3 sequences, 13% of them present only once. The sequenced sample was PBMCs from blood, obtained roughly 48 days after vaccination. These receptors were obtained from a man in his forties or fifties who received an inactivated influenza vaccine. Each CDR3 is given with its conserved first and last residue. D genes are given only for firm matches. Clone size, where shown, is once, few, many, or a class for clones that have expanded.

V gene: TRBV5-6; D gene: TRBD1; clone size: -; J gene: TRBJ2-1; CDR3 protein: CASSYTLDRVRYNEQFF; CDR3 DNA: TGTGCCAGCAGTTACACACTGGACAGGGTACGTTACAATGAGCAGTTCTTC
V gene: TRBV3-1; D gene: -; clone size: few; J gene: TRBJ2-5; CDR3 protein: CASRPGVLQETQYF; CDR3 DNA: TGTGCCAGCAGGCCCGGGGTTCTACAAGAGACCCAGTACTTC
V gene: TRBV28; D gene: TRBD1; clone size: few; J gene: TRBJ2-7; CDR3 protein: CASTDFPGQGFYEQYF; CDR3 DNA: TGTGCCAGCACAGACTTTCCGGGACAGGGTTTCTACGAGCAGTACTTC
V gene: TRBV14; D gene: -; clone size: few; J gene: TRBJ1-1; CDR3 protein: CASSHPEHTEAFF; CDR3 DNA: TGTGCCAGCAGCCACCCGGAGCACACTGAAGCTTTCTTT
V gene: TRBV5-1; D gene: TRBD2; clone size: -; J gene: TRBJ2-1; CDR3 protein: CASSRGTSDLLDEQFF; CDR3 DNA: TGCGCCAGCAGTCGCGGGACTAGCGACCTCCTGGATGAGCAGTTCTTC
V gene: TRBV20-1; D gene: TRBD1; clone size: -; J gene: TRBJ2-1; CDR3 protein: CSARNRGRISYNEQFF; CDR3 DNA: TGCAGTGCTAGAAACAGGGGGCGTATTTCCTACAATGAGCAGTTCTTC
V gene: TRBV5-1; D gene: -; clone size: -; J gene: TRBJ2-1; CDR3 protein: CATGADGYNEQFF; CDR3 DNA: TGCGCCACCGGCGCCGACGGCTACAATGAGCAGTTCTTC
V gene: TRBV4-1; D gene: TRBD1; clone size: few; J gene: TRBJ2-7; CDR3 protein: CASSHGDRGRRGEQYF; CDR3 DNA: TGCGCCAGCAGCCACGGAGACAGGGGGCGCAGGGGCGAGCAGTACTTC
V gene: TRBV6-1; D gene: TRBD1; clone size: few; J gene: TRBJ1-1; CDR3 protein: CASSERNLRQGTEAFF; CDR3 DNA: TGTGCCAGCAGTGAACGCAATTTAAGACAGGGGACTGAAGCTTTCTTT
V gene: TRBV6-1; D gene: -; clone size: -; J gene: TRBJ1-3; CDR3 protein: CASSTTVLSGNTIYF; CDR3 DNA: TGTGCCAGCAGTACGACAGTCCTCTCTGGAAACACCATATATTTT
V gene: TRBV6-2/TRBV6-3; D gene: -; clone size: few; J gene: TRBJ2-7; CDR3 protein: CASSYSRGLTYEQYF; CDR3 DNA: TGTGCCAGCAGTTACTCACGGGGGTTGACCTACGAGCAGTACTTC
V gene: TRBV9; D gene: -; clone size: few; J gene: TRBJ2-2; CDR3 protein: CASSVGLTNTGELFF; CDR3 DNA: TGTGCCAGCAGCGTAGGGCTAACGAACACCGGGGAGCTGTTTTTT
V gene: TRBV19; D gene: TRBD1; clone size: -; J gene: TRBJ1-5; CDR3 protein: CASTTRQGRGNQPQHF; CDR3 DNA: TGTGCCAGTACCACACGACAGGGACGGGGCAATCAGCCCCAGCATTTT